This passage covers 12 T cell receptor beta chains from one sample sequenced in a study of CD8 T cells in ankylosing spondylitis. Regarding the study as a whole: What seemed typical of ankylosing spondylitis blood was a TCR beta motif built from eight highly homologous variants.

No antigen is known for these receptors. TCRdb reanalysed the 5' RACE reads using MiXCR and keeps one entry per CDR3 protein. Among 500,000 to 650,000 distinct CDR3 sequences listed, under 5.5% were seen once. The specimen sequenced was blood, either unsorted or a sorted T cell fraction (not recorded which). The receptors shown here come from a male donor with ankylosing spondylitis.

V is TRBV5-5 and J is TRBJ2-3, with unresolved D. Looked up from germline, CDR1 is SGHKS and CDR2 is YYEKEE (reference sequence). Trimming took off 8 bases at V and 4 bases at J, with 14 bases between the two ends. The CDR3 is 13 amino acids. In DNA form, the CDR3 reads TGTGCCAGGGGCCCCGTTTTTGCAGATACGCAGTATTTT. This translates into CARGPVFADTQYF.

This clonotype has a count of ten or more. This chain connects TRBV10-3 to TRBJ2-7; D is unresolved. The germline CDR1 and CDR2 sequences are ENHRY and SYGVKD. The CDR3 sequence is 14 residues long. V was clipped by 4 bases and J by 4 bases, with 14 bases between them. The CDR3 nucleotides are TGTGCCATCAGTGGGGCAAACGCGGAATACGAGCAGTACTTC. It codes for CAISGANAEYEQYF.

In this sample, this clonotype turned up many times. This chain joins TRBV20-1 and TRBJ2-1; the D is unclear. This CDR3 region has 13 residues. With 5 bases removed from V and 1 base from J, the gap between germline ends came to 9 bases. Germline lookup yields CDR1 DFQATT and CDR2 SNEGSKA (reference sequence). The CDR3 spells CSAPRTSYNEQFF. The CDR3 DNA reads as TGCAGTGCTCCTCGAACGTCCTACAATGAGCAGTTCTTC.

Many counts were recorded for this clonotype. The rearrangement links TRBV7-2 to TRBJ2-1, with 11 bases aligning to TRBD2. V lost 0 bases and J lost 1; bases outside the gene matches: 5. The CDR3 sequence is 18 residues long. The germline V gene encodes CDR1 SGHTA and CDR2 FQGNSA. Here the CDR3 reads CASSLAPRLAGSYNEQFF. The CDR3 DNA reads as TGTGCCAGCAGCTTAGCCCCTAGACTAGCGGGGTCCTACAATGAGCAGTTCTTC.

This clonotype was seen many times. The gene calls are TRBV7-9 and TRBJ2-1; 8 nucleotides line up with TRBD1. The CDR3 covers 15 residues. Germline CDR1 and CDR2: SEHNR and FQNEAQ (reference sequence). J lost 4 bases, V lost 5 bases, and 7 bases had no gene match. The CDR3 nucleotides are TGTGCCAGCAGCCCCCGGGACAGGCTATACAATGAGCAGTTCTTC. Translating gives CASSPRDRLYNEQFF. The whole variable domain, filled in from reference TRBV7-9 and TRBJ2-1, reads DTGVSQNPRHKITKRGQNVTFRCDPISEHNRLYWYRQTLGQGPEFLTYFQNEAQLEKSRLLSDRFSAERPKGSFSTLEIQRTEQGDSAMYLCASSPRDRLYNEQFFGPGTRLTVL.

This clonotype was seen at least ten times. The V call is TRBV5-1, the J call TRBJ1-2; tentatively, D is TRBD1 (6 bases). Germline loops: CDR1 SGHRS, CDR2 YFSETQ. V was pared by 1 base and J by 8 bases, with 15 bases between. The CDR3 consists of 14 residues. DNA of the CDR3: TGCGCCAGCAGCTTGAGGTCCAGGGGAGACGGCTACACCTTC. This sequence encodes CASSLRSRGDGYTF.

CDR3: CSARTPGQGKQKLFF. The CDR3, as DNA: TGCAGTGCAAGAACCCCGGGACAGGGGAAGCAAAAACTGTTTTTT. This rearrangement joins TRBV20-1 to TRBJ1-4; 10 nucleotides align to TRBD1. After removal of 6 bases from V and 9 bases from J, the junction contained 13 bases not matched to a gene. CDR1 is DFQATT, CDR2 SNEGSKA, per germline (reference sequence). The CDR3 spans 15 residues.

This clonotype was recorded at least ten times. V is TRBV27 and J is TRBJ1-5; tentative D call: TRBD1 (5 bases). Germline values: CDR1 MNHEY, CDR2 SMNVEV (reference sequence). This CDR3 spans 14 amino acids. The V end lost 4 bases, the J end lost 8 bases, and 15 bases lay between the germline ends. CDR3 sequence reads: CASSSRGGSEPQHF. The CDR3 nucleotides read TGTGCCAGCAGTTCCCGGGGGGGTAGTGAGCCCCAGCATTTT.

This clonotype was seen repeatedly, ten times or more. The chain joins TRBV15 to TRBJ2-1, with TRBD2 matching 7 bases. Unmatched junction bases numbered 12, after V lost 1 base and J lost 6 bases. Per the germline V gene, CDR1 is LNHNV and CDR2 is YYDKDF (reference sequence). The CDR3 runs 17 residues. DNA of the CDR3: TGTGCCACCAGCAGAGGCAAAGGCGGCGGGGGATTCAATGAGCAGTTCTTC. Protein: CATSRGKGGGGFNEQFF.

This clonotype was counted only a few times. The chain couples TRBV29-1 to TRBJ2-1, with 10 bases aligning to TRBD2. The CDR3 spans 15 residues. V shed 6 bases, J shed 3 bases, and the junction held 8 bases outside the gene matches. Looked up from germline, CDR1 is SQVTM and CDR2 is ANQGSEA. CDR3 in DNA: TGCAGCGTGGGATCTAGCGGGGGCCACTACAATGAGCAGTTCTTC. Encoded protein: CSVGSSGGHYNEQFF.

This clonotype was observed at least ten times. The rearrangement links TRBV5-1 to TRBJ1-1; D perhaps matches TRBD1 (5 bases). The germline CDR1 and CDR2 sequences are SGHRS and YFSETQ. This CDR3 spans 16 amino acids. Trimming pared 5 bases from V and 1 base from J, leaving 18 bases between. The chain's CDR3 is CASSPTASKANTEAFF. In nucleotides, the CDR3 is TGCGCCAGCAGTCCGACAGCTAGCAAGGCGAACACTGAAGCTTTCTTT.

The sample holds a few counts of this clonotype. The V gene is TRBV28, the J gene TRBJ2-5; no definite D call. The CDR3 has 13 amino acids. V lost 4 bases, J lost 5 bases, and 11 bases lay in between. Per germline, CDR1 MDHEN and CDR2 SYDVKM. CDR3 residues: CASSSLFWETQYF. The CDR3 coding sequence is TGTGCCAGCAGTTCCCTCTTTTGGGAGACCCAGTACTTC.